Below, 3 T cell receptor beta chains from the same sample are listed, as sequenced in a study of blood T cell repertoires in COVID-19. Only in-frame clones appear in the TCRdb table, and some are missing; sequencing was by immunoSEQ multiplex PCR. Among approximately 85,000 clones listed, about nine tenths were seen once. Material for sequencing was peripheral blood. The receptors originated from a man aged 45 to 65 with active or convalescent COVID-19.

The rearrangement uses TRBV4-3 and TRBJ2-3; 8 positions agree with TRBD1. CDR1 is LGHNA, CDR2 YSLEER, per germline. The V segment lost 0 bases and the J segment 1 base; nucleotides outside the gene matches: 0. The CDR3 runs to 15 residues. CDR3 loop: CASSQEDRGTDTQYF. CDR3 in DNA: TGCGCCAGCAGCCAAGAGGACAGGGGCACAGATACGCAGTATTTT.

V is TRBV24-1 and J is TRBJ2-5, with 7 bases matching TRBD1. CDR3 length: 14 amino acids. Trimming at V came to 4 bases and at J to 2 bases, leaving 3 bases not matched to a gene. Per germline, CDR1 KGHDR and CDR2 SFDVKD. The CDR3: CATSDGTVQETQYF. In nucleotides, the CDR3 is TGTGCCACCAGTGACGGGACAGTTCAAGAGACCCAGTACTTC.

The rearrangement uses TRBV6-5 and TRBJ1-1, with D maybe TRBD1 (5 bases). CDR1 MNHEY and CDR2 SVGAGI come from the germline V gene. This CDR3 region has 12 residues. Deletions cut 4 bases from V and 7 bases from J, with 10 bases between. In DNA form, the CDR3 reads TGTGCCAGCAGTTCCAGGGTTGGTGAAGCTTTCTTT. Its translation: CASSSRVGEAFF.